A selection of T cell receptor beta chains follows, all from one sample in a study of technical replicates of blood from a few donors. The assay was immunoSEQ multiplex PCR, and TCRdb's table has in-frame clones only and misses some. The table has almost 85,000 clones, 97% seen once; the top ten hold more than 0.15%. The sample comprised T cells isolated from PBMCs. Receptor source: a human donor in good health. Each CDR3 is given with its conserved first and last residue. A D gene is named only where the DNA matches it firmly. The listing skips clone size in some rows; elsewhere it reads once, few, many or a size class.

clone_size: .
v_call: TRBV7-7
d_call: TRBD1
j_call: TRBJ2-7
cdr3_aa: CASSSAQGNEQYF
cdr3_nt: TGTGCCAGCAGCTCGGCACAGGGGAACGAGCAGTACTTC

clone_size: .
v_call: TRBV4-1
d_call: .
j_call: TRBJ1-2
cdr3_aa: CASSQDESNYGYTF
cdr3_nt: TGCGCCAGCAGCCAAGATGAGAGTAACTATGGCTACACCTTC

clone_size: .
v_call: TRBV7-9
d_call: .
j_call: TRBJ1-1
cdr3_aa: CASSSAGFQNTEAFF
cdr3_nt: TGTGCCAGCAGCTCGGCAGGGTTTCAGAACACTGAAGCTTTCTTT

clone_size: .
v_call: TRBV7-8
d_call: TRBD2
j_call: TRBJ2-7
cdr3_aa: CASRSSGGYGEQYF
cdr3_nt: TGTGCCAGCAGGTCTAGCGGGGGGTATGGAGAGCAGTACTTC

clone_size: .
v_call: TRBV27
d_call: .
j_call: TRBJ2-7
cdr3_aa: CASSLWGTSGVVFHEQYF
cdr3_nt: TGTGCCAGCAGTTTATGGGGCACCTCGGGTGTAGTCTTCCACGAGCAGTACTTC

clone_size: .
v_call: TRBV28
d_call: .
j_call: TRBJ2-5
cdr3_aa: CASSSAVSTREKVTQYF
cdr3_nt: TGTGCCAGCAGTTCCGCGGTCTCCACGAGGGAAAAGGTGACCCAGTACTTC

clone_size: .
v_call: TRBV4-1
d_call: .
j_call: TRBJ1-1
cdr3_aa: CASSQDPQGEAFF
cdr3_nt: TGCGCCAGCAGCCAAGATCCCCAGGGGGAAGCTTTCTTT

clone_size: once
v_call: TRBV9
d_call: TRBD2
j_call: TRBJ2-1
cdr3_aa: CASSPSGRAGNEQFF
cdr3_nt: TGTGCCAGCAGCCCTAGCGGGAGGGCCGGTAATGAGCAGTTCTTC

clone_size: .
v_call: TRBV5-6
d_call: .
j_call: TRBJ1-3
cdr3_aa: CASSSRKAGNTIYF
cdr3_nt: TGTGCCAGCAGCTCGCGGAAAGCTGGAAACACCATATATTTT

clone_size: .
v_call: TRBV30
d_call: .
j_call: TRBJ1-1
cdr3_aa: CAWSGGTTHTEAFF
cdr3_nt: TGTGCCTGGAGTGGCGGAACGACGCACACTGAAGCTTTCTTT

clone_size: .
v_call: TRBV5-1
d_call: .
j_call: TRBJ1-4
cdr3_aa: CASSSQGYDPATNEKLFF
cdr3_nt: TGCGCCAGCAGCTCACAGGGTTATGATCCAGCAACTAATGAAAAACTGTTTTTT

clone_size: .
v_call: TRBV5-1
d_call: TRBD1
j_call: TRBJ1-2
cdr3_aa: CASSFGTGVYGYTF
cdr3_nt: TGCGCCAGCAGCTTCGGGACAGGAGTCTATGGCTACACCTTC

clone_size: .
v_call: TRBV28
d_call: TRBD1
j_call: TRBJ1-4
cdr3_aa: CASSLGQGPNEKLFF
cdr3_nt: TGTGCCAGCAGCTTGGGACAGGGACCTAATGAAAAACTGTTTTTT

clone_size: .
v_call: TRBV15
d_call: TRBD2
j_call: TRBJ2-7
cdr3_aa: CATSRDPSSGGYEQYF
cdr3_nt: TGTGCCACCAGCAGAGACCCCTCTAGCGGGGGCTACGAGCAGTACTTC

clone_size: .
v_call: TRBV29-1
d_call: .
j_call: TRBJ2-3
cdr3_aa: CSVQSTGTDTQYF
cdr3_nt: TGCAGCGTCCAATCGACAGGCACAGATACGCAGTATTTT

clone_size: .
v_call: TRBV7-7
d_call: .
j_call: TRBJ2-7
cdr3_aa: CASSLAADSEQYF
cdr3_nt: TGTGCTAGCAGCTTAGCAGCCGACAGCGAGCAGTACTTC

clone_size: .
v_call: TRBV9
d_call: TRBD2
j_call: TRBJ2-1
cdr3_aa: CASSARTSVVAEQFF
cdr3_nt: TGTGCCAGCAGCGCCCGGACTAGCGTCGTCGCTGAGCAGTTCTTC

clone_size: .
v_call: TRBV5-1
d_call: TRBD1
j_call: TRBJ2-5
cdr3_aa: CASLPGQGYQETQYF
cdr3_nt: TGCGCCAGCCTCCCGGGACAGGGGTACCAAGAGACCCAGTACTTC

clone_size: .
v_call: TRBV6-1
d_call: TRBD2
j_call: TRBJ2-2
cdr3_aa: CATIPSGGNTGELFF
cdr3_nt: TGTGCCACCATTCCTAGCGGGGGTAACACCGGGGAGCTGTTTTTT

clone_size: .
v_call: TRBV13
d_call: .
j_call: TRBJ2-3
cdr3_aa: CASSPQGTDTQYF
cdr3_nt: TGTGCCAGCAGTCCCCAGGGCACAGATACGCAGTATTTT

clone_size: .
v_call: TRBV7-9
d_call: TRBD1
j_call: TRBJ1-5
cdr3_aa: CASSSGQGQNQPQHF
cdr3_nt: TGTGCCAGCAGCTCCGGACAGGGCCAAAATCAGCCCCAGCATTTT

clone_size: .
v_call: TRBV28
d_call: .
j_call: TRBJ2-7
cdr3_aa: CASSYPQGGSYEQYF
cdr3_nt: TGTGCCAGCAGTTATCCCCAGGGGGGCTCCTACGAGCAGTACTTC

clone_size: once
v_call: TRBV14
d_call: .
j_call: TRBJ2-3
cdr3_aa: CASSQDLMKDTQYF
cdr3_nt: TGTGCCAGCAGCCAAGATCTAATGAAAGATACGCAGTATTTT

clone_size: .
v_call: TRBV7-9
d_call: .
j_call: TRBJ2-1
cdr3_aa: CASSQRSLALKRTYNEQFF
cdr3_nt: TGTGCCAGCAGCCAACGCTCACTAGCCCTCAAGCGGACCTACAATGAGCAGTTCTTC

clone_size: .
v_call: TRBV27
d_call: .
j_call: TRBJ2-7
cdr3_aa: CASSFGRRYEQYF
cdr3_nt: TGTGCCAGCAGTTTTGGCAGAAGATACGAGCAGTACTTC

clone_size: .
v_call: TRBV6-1
d_call: .
j_call: TRBJ1-4
cdr3_aa: CASSEHRSKEKLFF
cdr3_nt: TGTGCCAGCAGTGAACACAGAAGTAAAGAAAAACTGTTTTTT

clone_size: .
v_call: TRBV9
d_call: TRBD2
j_call: TRBJ2-7
cdr3_aa: CASSVGLAGTYEQYF
cdr3_nt: TGTGCCAGCAGCGTAGGTCTAGCGGGGACCTACGAGCAGTACTTC

clone_size: .
v_call: TRBV7-6
d_call: TRBD2
j_call: TRBJ2-1
cdr3_aa: CASTTGASPASGNAYNEQFF
cdr3_nt: TGTGCCAGCACCACCGGAGCATCCCCGGCTAGCGGCAACGCCTACAATGAGCAGTTCTTC

clone_size: .
v_call: TRBV5-1
d_call: .
j_call: TRBJ2-1
cdr3_aa: CASSLGQAEQFF
cdr3_nt: TGCGCCAGCAGCTTGGGCCAGGCGGAGCAGTTCTTC

clone_size: once
v_call: TRBV21-1
d_call: .
j_call: TRBJ2-5
cdr3_aa: CASSKARLAGGHGTQYF
cdr3_nt: TGTGCCAGCAGCAAAGCTCGACTAGCGGGGGGGCACGGGACCCAGTACTTC

clone_size: .
v_call: TRBV4-1
d_call: .
j_call: TRBJ2-7
cdr3_aa: CASSQGGPSYEQYF
cdr3_nt: TGCGCCAGCAGCCAGGGAGGCCCATCCTACGAGCAGTACTTC

clone_size: .
v_call: TRBV9
d_call: .
j_call: TRBJ2-1
cdr3_aa: CASSVGASGTSPNEQFF
cdr3_nt: TGTGCCAGCAGCGTAGGAGCCTCCGGGACTTCCCCCAATGAGCAGTTCTTC

clone_size: .
v_call: TRBV7-3
d_call: TRBD1
j_call: TRBJ2-1
cdr3_aa: CASSYRDRLVNEQFF
cdr3_nt: TGTGCCAGCAGCTATCGGGACAGGCTTGTTAATGAGCAGTTCTTC

clone_size: .
v_call: TRBV5-8
d_call: .
j_call: TRBJ2-5
cdr3_aa: CASTRHVQETQYF
cdr3_nt: TGTGCCAGCACCCGACATGTCCAAGAGACCCAGTACTTC

clone_size: .
v_call: TRBV15
d_call: TRBD1
j_call: TRBJ1-5
cdr3_aa: CATSRVRTGLEGPQHF
cdr3_nt: TGTGCCACCAGCAGAGTCCGGACAGGACTCGAGGGGCCCCAGCATTTT

clone_size: .
v_call: TRBV28
d_call: .
j_call: TRBJ2-4
cdr3_aa: CASSFPGGLSIQYF
cdr3_nt: TGTGCCAGCAGTTTCCCTGGCGGGTTGAGCATTCAGTACTTC

clone_size: once
v_call: TRBV7-9
d_call: TRBD2
j_call: TRBJ2-7
cdr3_aa: CASSAPGTSGEQYF
cdr3_nt: TGTGCCAGCAGCGCCCCCGGGACTAGCGGCGAGCAGTACTTC

clone_size: .
v_call: TRBV6-5
d_call: .
j_call: TRBJ1-1
cdr3_aa: CASSYSQAPNTEAFF
cdr3_nt: TGTGCCAGCAGTTACTCGCAGGCTCCTAACACTGAAGCTTTCTTT

clone_size: .
v_call: TRBV2
d_call: TRBD2
j_call: TRBJ2-2
cdr3_aa: CASSGPGGGNTGELFF
cdr3_nt: TGTGCCAGCAGTGGCCCGGGGGGTGGGAACACCGGGGAGCTGTTTTTT

clone_size: .
v_call: TRBV28
d_call: TRBD2
j_call: TRBJ2-3
cdr3_aa: CASSLIYDVALGSGKTDTQYF
cdr3_nt: TGTGCCAGCAGTTTAATCTATGATGTTGCCCTCGGCAGCGGGAAGACAGATACGCAGTATTTT

clone_size: .
v_call: TRBV9
d_call: TRBD1
j_call: TRBJ1-3
cdr3_aa: CANPSDRAPSGNTIYF
cdr3_nt: TGTGCCAATCCGTCGGACAGGGCTCCCTCTGGAAACACCATATATTTT

clone_size: .
v_call: TRBV11-2
d_call: TRBD2
j_call: TRBJ2-5
cdr3_aa: CASSLGGLAGGPKVETQYF
cdr3_nt: TGTGCCAGCAGCTTAGGAGGCCTAGCGGGAGGGCCGAAGGTGGAGACCCAGTACTTC